This T cell receptor beta chain was identified in a study of cytomegalovirus exposure and HLA in healthy donors. Study-wide results and caveats: Cytomegalovirus-associated TCR beta chains were listed, numbering roughly 150.

About this clone: The target antigen is unknown.

CDR1 SGHKS and CDR2 YYEKEE come from the germline V gene (reference sequence). V lost 3 bases, J lost 13 bases, and 10 bases stayed unmatched. The CDR3 spans 12 residues. 60 Vbeta and 13 Jbeta primers were used in PCR. The method was immunoSEQ multiplex PCR; TCRdb's version includes in-frame clones alone and lacks a portion of them. The table has about 140,000 clones, 78% seen once; the top ten hold over 2.5%. Sequenced input: PBMCs. V and J are TRBV5-5 and TRBJ2-7, with 7 nucleotides matching TRBD2. The receptor's source is a male donor in good health and CMV-seronegative. DNA of the CDR3: TGTGCCAGCAGCTCTCTCGGACTAGGAACTTACTTC. Its translation: CASSSLGLGTYF.